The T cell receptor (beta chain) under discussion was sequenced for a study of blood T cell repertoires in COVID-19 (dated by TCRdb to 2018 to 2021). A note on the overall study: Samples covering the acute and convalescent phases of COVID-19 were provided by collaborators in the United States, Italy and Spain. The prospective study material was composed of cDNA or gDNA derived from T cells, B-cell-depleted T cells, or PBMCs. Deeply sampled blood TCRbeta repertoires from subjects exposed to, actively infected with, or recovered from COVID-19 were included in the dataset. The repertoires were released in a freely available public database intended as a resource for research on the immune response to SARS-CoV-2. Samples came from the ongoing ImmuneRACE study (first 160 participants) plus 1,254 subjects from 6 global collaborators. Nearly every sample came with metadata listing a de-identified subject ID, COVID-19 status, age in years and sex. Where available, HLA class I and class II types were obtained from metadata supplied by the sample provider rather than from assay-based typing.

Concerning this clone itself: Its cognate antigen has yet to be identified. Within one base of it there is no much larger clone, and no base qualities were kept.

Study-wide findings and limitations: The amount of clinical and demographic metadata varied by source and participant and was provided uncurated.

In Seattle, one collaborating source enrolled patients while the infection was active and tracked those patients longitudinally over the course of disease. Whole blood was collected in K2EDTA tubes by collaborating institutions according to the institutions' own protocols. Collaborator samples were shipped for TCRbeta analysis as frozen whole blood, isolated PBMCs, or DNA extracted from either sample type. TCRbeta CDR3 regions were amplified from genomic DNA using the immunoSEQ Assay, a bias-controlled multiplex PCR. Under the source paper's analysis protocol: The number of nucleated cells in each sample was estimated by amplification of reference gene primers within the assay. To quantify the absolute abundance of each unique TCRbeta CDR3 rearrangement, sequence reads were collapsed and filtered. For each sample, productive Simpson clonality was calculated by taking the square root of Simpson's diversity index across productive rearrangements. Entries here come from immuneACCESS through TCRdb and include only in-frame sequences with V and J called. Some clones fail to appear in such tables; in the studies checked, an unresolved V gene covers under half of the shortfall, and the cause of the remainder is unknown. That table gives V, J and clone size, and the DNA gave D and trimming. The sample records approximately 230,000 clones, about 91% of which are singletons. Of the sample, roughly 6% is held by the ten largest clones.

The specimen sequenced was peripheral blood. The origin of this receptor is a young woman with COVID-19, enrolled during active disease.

The base sequence is TGTGCCAGCAGCTCCCGGACTGTGAATGAGCAGTTCTTC. This gives the protein CASSSRTVNEQFF. The sequence links TRBV7-8 to TRBJ2-1, with a weak D call of TRBD2 (5 bases match). Sequences SGHVS (CDR1) and FQNEAQ (CDR2) are obtained from the germline V gene. V was cut back by 4 bases and J by 7 bases, leaving a gap of 11 bases between them. The CDR3 runs 13 residues from the cysteine to the phenylalanine. The kept DNA is CDR3 alone, 39 bases in frame from the first base.